The 14 T cell receptor beta chains below come from one sample, sequenced in a study of OX40 agonist ivuxolimab in advanced cancers. Sequencing used immunoSEQ multiplex PCR; TCRdb keeps in-frame clones, though not all of them. The profile shows 30,000 to 40,000 clones, roughly 89% of them singletons. The sample was CD4+ or CD8+ T cells sorted from blood, taken in a trial of the OX40 agonist ivuxolimab. These receptors came from an adult with an advanced solid tumor such as melanoma, head and neck, liver or kidney cancer.

The chain employs TRBV5-1 and TRBJ1-1, with a tentative D call TRBD1 (5 bases). CDR1 and CDR2 from the germline V gene are SGHRS and YFSETQ. CDR3 size: 14 residues. Trimming left V 4 bases short and J 0 bases short, with 10 bases between. CDR3 residues: CASSTDMMNTEAFF. CDR3 in DNA: TGCGCCAGCAGCACGGACATGATGAACACTGAAGCTTTCTTT.

V usage is TRBV7-9 and J usage is TRBJ1-1, with 7 bases identical to TRBD1. The germline V gene has CDR1 SEHNR and CDR2 FQNEAQ (reference sequence). The CDR3 totals 16 residues. J was trimmed by 7 bases and V by 6 bases; bases with no gene match: 17. The CDR3 spells CASRPPALAGGYEAFF. DNA of the CDR3: TGTGCCAGCAGACCCCCGGCATTGGCAGGGGGGTATGAAGCTTTCTTT.

The rearrangement links TRBV7-2 to TRBJ1-6; D might be TRBD1 (5 bases). Trimming stripped 7 bases from V and 6 bases from J, with 19 bases between. The CDR3 totals 16 residues. CDR1 and CDR2 (germline): SGHTA, FQGNSA. CDR3 sequence (DNA): TGTGCCAGCATACTGCATGGGGCCGTGGGTAATTCACCCCTCCACTTT. Translation gives CASILHGAVGNSPLHF.

This chain joins TRBV7-9 and TRBJ2-3; a weak D match, TRBD1 (5 bases). The CDR3 runs 16 residues. CDR1 and CDR2 from the germline V gene are SEHNR and FQNEAQ (reference sequence). The V gene lost 1 base and the J gene lost 3 bases, with 14 bases spanning the gap. Here the CDR3 reads CASSLGWGPGTDTQYF. CDR3 nucleotide sequence: TGTGCCAGCAGCTTAGGGTGGGGCCCAGGGACAGATACGCAGTATTTT.

CDR3 sequence: CASRGTGDYGYTF. The DNA of the CDR3 is TGCGCCAGCAGGGGGACAGGGGACTATGGCTACACCTTC. V is TRBV10-2 and J is TRBJ1-2, with 10 bases aligning to TRBD1. CDR1 WSHSY and CDR2 SAAADI come from the germline V gene. With V trimmed by 6 bases and J by 3 bases, 1 base remained unmatched. The CDR3 extends over 13 amino acids.

The gene calls are TRBV9 and TRBJ1-2; 12 bases line up with TRBD1. This CDR3 is 15 amino acids long. Germline loops: CDR1 SGDLS, CDR2 YYNGEE. V lost 4 bases, J lost 3 bases, and 4 bases stayed unmatched. The CDR3 spells CASSPGQGAHYGYTF. DNA for the CDR3: TGTGCCAGCAGCCCGGGACAGGGGGCACACTATGGCTACACCTTC.

This chain uses TRBV2 with TRBJ1-4; the D gene is possibly TRBD1 (5 bases). The CDR3 spans 18 residues. With 5 bases removed from V and 4 bases from J, the gap between germline ends came to 23 bases. CDR1 is SNHLY and CDR2 is FYNNEI in the germline V gene. The CDR3 nucleotides are TGTGCCAGCAGTTCCGATGGACATGTTTGGGGTTATAATGAAAAACTGTTTTTT. It translates to CASSSDGHVWGYNEKLFF. The full variable domain, rest sourced from reference TRBV2 and TRBJ1-4, is EPEVTQTPSHQVTQMGQEVILRCVPISNHLYFYWYRQILGQKVEFLVSFYNNEISEKSEIFDDQFSVERPDGSNFTLKIRSTKLEDSAMYFCASSSDGHVWGYNEKLFFGSGTQLSVL.

The rearrangement uses TRBV4-1 and TRBJ2-2, with 7 bases that match TRBD2. Looked up from germline, CDR1 is MGHRA and CDR2 is YSYEKL. The CDR3 consists of 16 residues. J gave up 6 bases and V 0 bases, and 7 bases lay outside the gene matches. The CDR3 DNA reads TGCGCCAGCAGCCAAGATCCGTGGGGAGGGTCCGGGGAGCTGTTTTTT. Its translation: CASSQDPWGGSGELFF.

The gene calls are TRBV7-6 and TRBJ2-7; unclear D gene. CDR3 length equals 14 residues. V dropped 3 bases and J dropped 1 base, with 10 bases sitting between them. Germline V gene lookup returns CDR1 SGHVS and CDR2 FNYEAQ. In DNA, the CDR3 is TGTGCCAGCAGCTTGATGGGTACATCCTACGAGCAGTACTTC. Its protein product is CASSLMGTSYEQYF.

The chain is built from TRBV7-9 and TRBJ2-3, with D possibly TRBD1 on 5 matching bases. This CDR3 is 15 amino acids long. The V gene lost 5 bases and the J gene lost 3 bases, with 15 bases spanning the gap. Germline CDR1 is SEHNR and CDR2 is FQNEAQ (reference sequence). The chain's CDR3 is CASSPQSHRTDTQYF. Written as DNA, the CDR3 is TGTGCCAGCAGCCCACAAAGCCACAGGACAGATACGCAGTATTTT.

This clone appeared a few times. The gene calls are TRBV6-1 and TRBJ2-7; D is ambiguous. V was pared by 9 bases and J by 2 bases, with 11 bases between. Germline values: CDR1 MNHNS, CDR2 SASEGT. This CDR3 is 12 amino acids long. CDR3 DNA sequence: TGTGCCAGTTTTTTCGGAGCCTACGAGCAGTACTTC. Translation gives CASFFGAYEQYF.

The V call is TRBV27, the J call TRBJ2-5, with D perhaps TRBD1 (7 bases). V lost 3 bases, J lost 4 bases, and 18 bases lay in between. From germline, CDR1 is MNHEY and CDR2 SMNVEV (reference sequence). This CDR3 comprises 16 residues. The CDR3 coding sequence is TGTGCCAGCAGTTTTTCCTCGAGACAGGGAGGAGAGACCCAGTACTTC. This codes for CASSFSSRQGGETQYF.

This chain links TRBV7-9 with TRBJ1-1, with D perhaps matching TRBD1 (5 bases). The CDR3 is 13 residues long. V dropped 3 bases and J dropped 6 bases, with 11 bases sitting between them. Germline CDR1 is SEHNR and CDR2 is FQNEAQ (reference sequence). The CDR3 loop is CASSLGLESEAFF. The CDR3 DNA follows: TGTGCCAGCAGCTTGGGGCTCGAGTCTGAAGCTTTCTTT. The entire variable domain, with the rest obtained from reference TRBV7-9 and TRBJ1-1, is as follows: DTGVSQNPRHKITKRGQNVTFRCDPISEHNRLYWYRQTLGQGPEFLTYFQNEAQLEKSRLLSDRFSAERPKGSFSTLEIQRTEQGDSAMYLCASSLGLESEAFFGQGTRLTVV.

The chain is built from TRBV10-2 and TRBJ2-1, with D tentatively TRBD1 (6 bases). The V gene's germline CDR1 is WSHSY and CDR2 SAAADI. CDR3 length: 13 amino acids. V was shortened by 6 bases and J by 4 bases, with 10 bases between the two germline ends. CDR3 sequence (DNA): TGCGCCAGCAGACCCGGACAGTACAATGAGCAGTTCTTC. This encodes CASRPGQYNEQFF.